One and the same sample provided the 30 T cell receptor beta chains below, sequenced in a study of blood T cells in healthy people across ages. The second PCR ran about 6 to 12 cycles with a sample-barcoded 5' primer and J-beta primers. TCRdb called the 5' RACE reads again in MiXCR, with one record for every CDR3 protein. The sample yields about 1.5 million distinct CDR3 sequences, about 42% seen once. Source material: blood. The receptor set was obtained from a woman aged 18-30 years in good health.

This clonotype was counted between two and nine times. The chain uses TRBV4-1 and TRBJ2-5, with 9 positions matching TRBD2. The J call may be incorrect, as the DNA end agrees better with TRBJ2-7. Per germline, CDR1 MGHRA and CDR2 YSYEKL. The CDR3 covers 19 residues. This CDR3 reads CASSHPGLAQGPDFSEQYF. For the CDR3, the DNA is TGCGCCAGCAGCCATCCGGGACTAGCTCAGGGACCGGATTTCTCCGAGCAGTACTTC.

A few counts support this clonotype. The chain couples TRBV6-5 to TRBJ2-5; D is perhaps TRBD1 (6 bases). In germline, CDR1 is MNHEY, CDR2 SVGAGI. The CDR3 sequence is 12 residues long. Trimming cost V 10 bases and J 1 base, with 10 bases left between them. The CDR3 protein is CATYRVQETQYF. The DNA of the CDR3 is TGTGCCACCTACAGGGTCCAAGAGACCCAGTACTTC.

The chain recombines TRBV27 with TRBJ2-4; D may match TRBD1 or TRBD2 (5 bases each). With the DNA end fitting TRBJ2-7 better, the J assignment may be wrong. This CDR3 has 16 residues. Germline V gene lookup returns CDR1 MNHEY and CDR2 SMNVEV (reference sequence). CDR3 protein: CASSRSGTATYYEQYF. Written as DNA, the CDR3 is TGTGCCAGCAGTAGGTCCGGGACGGCCACTTACTACGAGCAGTACTTC.

The V gene is TRBV7-2, the J gene TRBJ1-4, with 10 nucleotides matching TRBD1. The CDR3 loop spans 14 amino acids. CDR1 SGHTA and CDR2 FQGNSA come from the germline V gene. With 5 bases clipped from V and 6 bases from J, the junction kept 3 bases outside the gene matches. The CDR3 sequence is CTSSLDRGDEKLFF. The CDR3 DNA reads TGTACCAGCAGCCTGGACAGGGGGGATGAAAAACTGTTTTTT.

The chain employs TRBV20-1 and TRBJ1-2, with 9 nucleotides matching TRBD1. The CDR3 contains 18 residues. Trimming cost V 3 bases and J 0 bases; bases outside gene matches: 14. CDR1 and CDR2 from the germline V gene are DFQATT and SNEGSKA (reference sequence). The CDR3 protein is CSARSKGQGSFPNYGYTF. The CDR3 coding sequence is TGCAGTGCTAGGTCGAAAGGACAGGGGTCTTTCCCTAACTATGGCTACACCTTC.

V gene TRBV20-1 combines with J gene TRBJ1-1, with TRBD1 identical over 9 bases. V lost 3 bases, J lost 2 bases, and 4 bases stayed unmatched. The CDR3 is 14 amino acids. Per germline, CDR1 DFQATT and CDR2 SNEGSKA (reference sequence). CDR3: CSASRQGGNTEAFF. CDR3 nucleotides: TGCAGTGCTAGCCGACAGGGGGGTAACACTGAAGCTTTCTTT.

The CDR3 region has the DNA TGTGCCAGCAGCCCTTTTACAGGGGTCGCCTACGAGCAGTACTTC. Translation gives CASSPFTGVAYEQYF. This chain connects TRBV3-1 to TRBJ2-7; 7 positions agree with TRBD1. V was pared by 4 bases and J by 2 bases, with 8 bases of the junction left unmatched. CDR1 and CDR2 (germline): LGHDT, YNNKEL (reference sequence). The CDR3 sequence is 15 residues long.

V is TRBV20-1 and J is TRBJ1-2; a weak D match, TRBD1 (5 bases). The CDR3 is 12 amino acids. V gave up 0 bases and J gave up 4 bases, with 6 bases separating them. Germline values: CDR1 DFQATT, CDR2 SNEGSKA (reference sequence). CDR3 DNA sequence: TGCAGTGCTAGAGACGGGACCTATGGCTACACCTTC. This codes for CSARDGTYGYTF.

This clonotype was found a few times. The chain carries TRBV5-1 and TRBJ2-5, with 10 bases lining up with TRBD1. The germline CDR1 and CDR2 sequences are SGHRS and YFSETQ. V shed 1 base and J 5 bases; nucleotides not matched to a gene: 8. The CDR3 spans 16 residues. The CDR3 DNA reads as TGCGCCAGCAGCTTGCTCCGGGACAGGGGATCGGAGACCCAGTACTTC. It encodes CASSLLRDRGSETQYF.

The V call is TRBV29-1, the J call TRBJ1-4, with 8 nucleotides matching TRBD1. Germline values: CDR1 SQVTM, CDR2 ANQGSEA. J was trimmed by 5 bases and V by 3 bases; bases with no gene match: 5. CDR3 length: 14 residues. In nucleotides, the CDR3 is TGCAGCGTTGAGAACAGGGGGGCAAATGAAAAACTGTTTTTT. Encoded protein: CSVENRGANEKLFF.

The gene calls are TRBV28 and TRBJ1-2; TRBD1 agrees at 7 bases. The germline V gene encodes CDR1 MDHEN and CDR2 SYDVKM. This CDR3 comprises 14 residues. V dropped 6 bases and J dropped 6; count of bases not matched to a gene: 10. The CDR3 protein is CASSSEAGGDGYTF. The CDR3 DNA reads TGTGCCAGCAGCTCGGAAGCAGGGGGAGATGGCTACACCTTC.

The chain joins TRBV30 to TRBJ2-1, with D perhaps matching TRBD1 or TRBD2 (5 bases each). CDR1 is GTSNPN and CDR2 is SVGIG in the germline V gene (reference sequence). The length of the CDR3 is 17 residues. The ends were cut back, 0 bases at V and 6 bases at J, with 21 bases in the middle. CDR3 in amino acids: CAWSVGMGPRGANEQFF. The CDR3 nucleotides read TGTGCCTGGAGTGTAGGGATGGGACCCCGGGGAGCCAATGAGCAGTTCTTC.

Notes on this clonotype: It may be a read error: a sequence one base away is much more abundant. The genes are TRBV3-1 and TRBJ2-1; D is undetermined. The CDR3 has 14 amino acids. CDR1 and CDR2 from the germline V gene are LGHDT and YNNKEL (reference sequence). CDR3 region: CASSQGPPYTEQFF. CDR3 nucleotides: TGTGCCAGCAGCCAAGGTCCACCCTACACTGAGCAGTTCTTC.

The rearrangement joins TRBV20-1 to TRBJ1-4, with TRBD1 matching over 8 bases. Germline assignment: CDR1 DFQATT and CDR2 SNEGSKA (reference sequence). V lost 4 bases to trimming and J lost 7 bases; unmatched junction nucleotides: 8. The CDR3 extends over 14 amino acids. The DNA of the CDR3 is TGCAGTGCTAAAAGACAGGGGATAAGTGAAAAACTGTTTTTT. This sequence encodes CSAKRQGISEKLFF.

This clonotype was counted once. This chain uses TRBV7-9 with TRBJ1-2; D may be TRBD1 (5 bases). This CDR3 comprises 12 residues. The germline V and J ends were trimmed by 7 bases and 4 bases, with 10 bases remaining between them. Germline CDR1 is SEHNR and CDR2 is FQNEAQ (reference sequence). The CDR3 nucleotides read TGTGCCAGCACCGGGGGACTCTATGGCTACACCTTC. Protein product: CASTGGLYGYTF. The full variable domain, its missing parts supplied by reference TRBV7-9 and TRBJ1-2, is DTGVSQNPRHKITKRGQNVTFRCDPISEHNRLYWYRQTLGQGPEFLTYFQNEAQLEKSRLLSDRFSAERPKGSFSTLEIQRTEQGDSAMYLCASTGGLYGYTFGSGTRLTVV.

The CDR3 spells CASRLALGDTDTQYF. CDR3 coding DNA: TGTGCTAGCCGCTTAGCATTGGGGGACACAGATACGCAGTATTTT. The V call is TRBV7-7, the J call TRBJ2-3; TRBD1 or TRBD2 may be the D gene (5 bases each). Per germline, CDR1 SSHAT and CDR2 FNYEAQ (reference sequence). The CDR3 is made up of 15 amino acids.

There are a few counts of this clonotype. The V and J genes are TRBV15 and TRBJ2-7; possible D gene TRBD1, 6 bases. The CDR3 totals 15 residues. Germline assignment: CDR1 LNHNV and CDR2 YYDKDF (reference sequence). Trimming cost V 5 bases and J 3 bases, with 17 bases left between them. The CDR3 sequence: CATSGLEDRNYEQYF. Here the CDR3 DNA reads TGTGCCACCAGCGGCCTGGAGGACAGAAACTACGAGCAGTACTTC.

The chain recombines TRBV20-1 with TRBJ2-1; 10 nucleotides match TRBD2. V lost 5 bases to trimming and J lost 10 bases; unmatched junction nucleotides: 17. The CDR3 is 16 residues long. Germline CDR1 reads DFQATT; CDR2 reads SNEGSKA (reference sequence). The CDR3 protein is CSAPQGPSGGFGEQFF. CDR3 bases: TGCAGTGCTCCCCAGGGCCCTAGCGGGGGCTTTGGCGAGCAGTTCTTC.

This clonotype was seen only a few times. The gene calls are TRBV7-3 and TRBJ1-1; a weak D match, TRBD1 (6 bases). Germline V gene lookup returns CDR1 SGHTA and CDR2 FQGTGA. Trimming pared 1 base from V and 3 bases from J, leaving 15 bases between. The CDR3 contains 16 residues. Here the CDR3 reads CASSLRGHLGDTEAFF. The CDR3 bases are TGTGCCAGCAGCTTAAGGGGACATCTCGGGGACACTGAAGCTTTCTTT. Using reference TRBV7-3 and TRBJ1-1 for the parts outside the CDR3, the full variable domain is GAGVSQTPSNKVTEKGKYVELRCDPISGHTALYWYRQSLGQGPEFLIYFQGTGAADDSGLPNDRFFAVRPEGSVSTLKIQRTERGDSAVYLCASSLRGHLGDTEAFFGQGTRLTVV.

The gene calls are TRBV9 and TRBJ2-1; TRBD2 might be the D (6 bases). There are 11 residues in the CDR3. Germline lookup yields CDR1 SGDLS and CDR2 YYNGEE. Trimming left V 7 bases short and J 9 bases short, with 11 bases between. This CDR3 reads CASGGMSEQFF. CDR3 sequence (DNA): TGTGCCAGCGGAGGGATGAGTGAGCAGTTCTTC.

The chain has TRBV12-3 or TRBV12-4 and TRBJ1-5, with D unclear. This CDR3 contains 16 residues. V dropped 7 bases and J dropped 2 bases, with 18 bases sitting between them. The CDR3 bases are TGTGCCAGCACCCTTAGAGCCCAGCAGGGCAATCAGCCCCAGCATTTT. It encodes CASTLRAQQGNQPQHF.

The rearrangement uses TRBV29-1 and TRBJ2-1; TRBD1 aligns across 8 bases. Germline CDR1 and CDR2: SQVTM and ANQGSEA. The CDR3 sequence is 16 residues long. Trimming took 6 bases from V and 1 from J; bases not matched to a gene: 11. The CDR3 DNA is TGCAGCGTGGACAGGGTGATTGGTTTTTCCTACAATGAGCAGTTCTTC. It encodes CSVDRVIGFSYNEQFF.

This clonotype was seen a single time. The genes are TRBV20-1 and TRBJ2-7, with 8 bases matching TRBD1. The CDR3 has 12 amino acids. With 6 bases clipped from V and 3 bases from J, the junction kept 4 bases outside the gene matches. From germline, CDR1 is DFQATT and CDR2 SNEGSKA (reference sequence). CDR3: CSAGQGDYEQYF. The CDR3 DNA reads as TGCAGTGCCGGACAGGGCGACTACGAGCAGTACTTC.

This clonotype appeared a few times. The rearrangement links TRBV20-1 to TRBJ1-1, with D unresolved. V lost 5 bases and J lost 4, with 14 bases in between. The CDR3 contains 13 residues. Germline V gene lookup returns CDR1 DFQATT and CDR2 SNEGSKA (reference sequence). The CDR3 here is CSALGPTGTEAFF. CDR3 coding DNA: TGCAGTGCTCTCGGGCCAACCGGCACTGAAGCTTTCTTT.

The chain couples TRBV3-1 to TRBJ2-7; 9 bases agree with TRBD1. The CDR3 length is 11 residues. Trimming took 3 bases from V and 9 from J; bases not matched to a gene: 0. In germline, CDR1 is LGHDT, CDR2 YNNKEL (reference sequence). The CDR3, as DNA: TGTGCCAGCAGCCAGGGACAGGGGCAGTACTTC. Encoded protein: CASSQGQGQYF.

A few counts support this clonotype. This chain connects TRBV12-3 or TRBV12-4 to TRBJ1-5, with TRBD1 matching 7 bases. This CDR3 spans 16 amino acids. V gave up 2 bases and J gave up 1 base; unmatched junction bases: 5. The CDR3 DNA reads as TGTGCCAGCAGTTTAATTGGGACAGTGAGCAATCAGCCCCAGCATTTT. It is translated as CASSLIGTVSNQPQHF.

This clonotype was seen a few times. The chain uses TRBV13 and TRBJ2-5, with D perhaps matching TRBD1 (6 bases). The V gene's germline CDR1 is PRHDT and CDR2 FYEKMQ (reference sequence). Trimming shortened V by 3 bases and J by 5 bases, and 13 bases separated the two germline ends. The CDR3 covers 14 residues. The CDR3 DNA sequence: TGTGCCAGCAGCTTTGGGCAGGGGCATGAGACCCAGTACTTC. Its translation: CASSFGQGHETQYF.

The gene calls are TRBV6-6 and TRBJ2-5; D not certain. Trimming took 0 bases from V and 3 from J, leaving 14 bases between them. The germline gives CDR1 MNHNY, CDR2 SVGAGI (reference sequence). The CDR3 sequence is 16 residues long. The CDR3 nucleotides are TGTGCCAGCAGTTACTCGAAGGACCATCATGAAGAGACCCAGTACTTC. The encoded protein is CASSYSKDHHEETQYF.

The chain is built from TRBV9 and TRBJ1-4; TRBD1 matches at 7 bases. The V segment lost 6 bases and the J segment 4 bases; nucleotides outside the gene matches: 9. The CDR3 spans 15 residues. The germline V gene encodes CDR1 SGDLS and CDR2 YYNGEE. This chain's CDR3 is CASTPGGRVNEKLFF. DNA for the CDR3: TGTGCCAGCACCCCAGGGGGACGAGTTAATGAAAAACTGTTTTTT.

This clonotype was seen more than once but under ten times. The chain joins TRBV7-3 to TRBJ2-5, with 11 positions matching TRBD2. Trimming took 6 bases from V and 11 from J; bases not matched to a gene: 14. This CDR3 has 15 residues. Germline CDR1 and CDR2: SGHTA and FQGTGA. The CDR3 DNA is TGTGCCAGCAGATCCGGGACTAGCGGATACAATGAGCAGTACTTC. Translation: CASRSGTSGYNEQYF.